This TCR beta chain was identified in a study of blood T cells in healthy people across ages. Study-wide points: Long-lived donors exceeded aged donors in naive CD4+ cells and diversity.

CDR1 and CDR2 (germline): PRHDT, FYEKMQ (reference sequence). After removal of 5 bases from V and 4 bases from J, the junction contained 4 bases not matched to a gene. CDR3 length equals 13 residues. The authors ran a second PCR of about 6 to 11 cycles using a sample-barcoded 5' primer and a J-beta primer mix. TCRdb reprocessed the 5' RACE reads via MiXCR and lists one record per CDR3 protein. Here the sample spans hundreds of thousands of distinct CDR3 sequences, around 36% being singletons. This clonotype was picked up many times. Its antigen is unidentified. Specimen: blood. The origin of this receptor is a man between 18 and 35 years old in good health. V is TRBV13 and J is TRBJ2-7, with 8 bases fitting TRBD1. The CDR3 DNA is TGTGCCAGCAGCCCCGGGACAGGATACGAGCAGTACTTC. Translated, it gives CASSPGTGYEQYF.